The 4 T cell receptor beta chains listed next were all sequenced from one sample in a study of identical twins. TCRdb reprocessed the 5' RACE reads via MiXCR and lists one record per CDR3 protein. The table records roughly 570,000 distinct CDR3 sequences, 7.5% to 10% of them present only once. These same records also appear under a second study, on yellow fever vaccine responses in identical twins.

Sequenced input: PBMCs. The receptors here all came from a woman aged 18-35 years in good health.

This clonotype was detected only a few times. The chain employs TRBV6-1 and TRBJ1-5; 9 bases match TRBD1. This CDR3 is built from 14 residues. The V gene's germline CDR1 is MNHNS and CDR2 SASEGT. The J segment lost 5 bases and the V segment lost 7 bases, leaving 6 bases of the junction unmatched. In DNA, the CDR3 is TGTGCCAGCATTCCGGGACAGGGTCATCAGCCCCAGCATTTT. Protein sequence: CASIPGQGHQPQHF.

This clonotype was seen only a few times. This chain uses TRBV27 with TRBJ2-7; 12 bases agree with TRBD2. V lost 4 bases to trimming and J lost 6 bases; unmatched junction nucleotides: 13. This CDR3 is built from 17 residues. Germline assignment: CDR1 MNHEY and CDR2 SMNVEV (reference sequence). The CDR3 protein is CASSSTSGGPSEREQYF. CDR3 in DNA: TGTGCCAGCAGTTCCACTAGCGGGGGGCCCTCGGAACGCGAGCAGTACTTC.

The chain couples TRBV6-5 to TRBJ2-7, with D hard to call. V lost 6 bases and J lost 1, with 7 bases in between. CDR3 length equals 12 residues. Per germline, CDR1 MNHEY and CDR2 SVGAGI. The CDR3 region is CASRDGSYEQYF. CDR3 DNA sequence: TGTGCCAGCAGGGACGGATCCTACGAGCAGTACTTC.

The chain links TRBV12-3 or TRBV12-4 to TRBJ2-1; possible D gene TRBD1, 6 bases. The CDR3 has 12 residues. V lost 5 bases and J lost 7, with 9 bases in between. The CDR3 reads CASSATGNEQFF. The CDR3 coding sequence is TGTGCCAGCAGTGCAACAGGGAATGAGCAGTTCTTC.